The next 14 T cell receptor beta chains were all read from a single sample in a study of blood T cell repertoires in COVID-19. Profiled with immunoSEQ multiplex PCR; TCRdb holds only in-frame clones, not every one. The sample lists 270,000 or so clones; around nine tenths were seen once. The sequenced sample consisted of PBMCs or T cells enriched from blood (not recorded which). Receptors were obtained from a woman aged 18 to 35 who had recovered from COVID-19.

This chain uses TRBV27 with TRBJ2-6, with D possibly TRBD2 on 7 matching bases. The V gene's germline CDR1 is MNHEY and CDR2 SMNVEV (reference sequence). This CDR3 region has 15 residues. Trimming cost V 6 bases and J 3 bases, with 12 bases left between them. This CDR3 reads CASRKGEGGANVLTF. CDR3 sequence (DNA): TGTGCCAGCAGGAAGGGGGAGGGTGGGGCCAACGTCCTGACTTTC. The full variable domain, completed using reference TRBV27 and TRBJ2-6, is EAQVTQNPRYLITVTGKKLTVTCSQNMNHEYMSWYRQDPGLGLRQIYYSMNVEVTDKGDVPEGYKVSRKEKRNFPLILESPSPNQTSLYFCASRKGEGGANVLTFGAGSRLTVL.

This clone is a singleton in its sample. The J gene is TRBJ2-1, the V gene TRBV28; no definite D call. V was pared by 3 bases and J by 2 bases, with 20 bases between. The CDR3 runs 18 residues. The germline V gene has CDR1 MDHEN and CDR2 SYDVKM. CDR3 loop: CASSFSPGVAGPYNEQFF. The CDR3 DNA follows: TGTGCCAGCAGTTTTTCCCCGGGTGTAGCTGGCCCCTACAATGAGCAGTTCTTC.

The V and J genes are TRBV11-2 and TRBJ1-3, with D possibly being TRBD1 (5 bases). The CDR3 is 15 amino acids. CDR1 is SGHAT, CDR2 FQNNGV, per germline. Trimming stripped 5 bases from V and 1 base from J, with 12 bases between. CDR3 DNA sequence: TGTGCCAGCAGCGCCCGGTCAGGGTCTGGAAACACCATATATTTT. Its translation is CASSARSGSGNTIYF.

The chain employs TRBV19 and TRBJ1-1, with 9 bases matching TRBD1. V lost 5 bases to trimming and J lost 6 bases; unmatched junction nucleotides: 7. Germline values: CDR1 LNHDA, CDR2 SQIVND (reference sequence). The CDR3 sequence is 14 residues long. The CDR3 reads CASSSTGGRAEAFF. The DNA of the CDR3 is TGTGCCAGTAGTTCTACAGGGGGCCGGGCTGAAGCTTTCTTT.

In its sample, this clone was seen a few times. The gene calls are TRBV5-4 and TRBJ2-2; D may be TRBD2 (6 bases). The ends were cut back, 2 bases at V and 7 bases at J, with 21 bases in the middle. The CDR3 is made up of 17 amino acids. CDR1 SGHNT and CDR2 YYREEE come from the germline V gene (reference sequence). CDR3 sequence reads: CASSLPTGGYTRGELFF. The CDR3 coding sequence is TGTGCCAGCAGCTTACCTACAGGAGGGTATACGCGCGGGGAGCTGTTTTTT.

V gene TRBV3-1 (or the pseudogene TRBV3-2) combines with J gene TRBJ1-5, with 10 positions matching TRBD1. The germline CDR1 and CDR2 sequences are LGHDT and YNNKEL (reference sequence). After removal of 4 bases from V and 2 bases from J, the junction contained 5 bases not matched to a gene. There are 16 residues in the CDR3. The CDR3 spells CASSLTGGEGNQPQHF. CDR3 bases: TGTGCCAGCAGCCTGACAGGGGGCGAGGGCAATCAGCCCCAGCATTTT.

J is TRBJ2-7 and V is TRBV5-4; weak D call: TRBD2 (6 bases). With 4 bases removed from V and 3 bases from J, the gap between germline ends came to 20 bases. The CDR3 is 16 residues long. Germline CDR1 reads SGHNT; CDR2 reads YYREEE (reference sequence). The CDR3 spells CASSLGSKGRYYEQYF. The CDR3 DNA sequence: TGTGCCAGCAGCCTGGGATCCAAAGGGAGGTACTACGAGCAGTACTTC.

This chain uses TRBV7-9 with TRBJ1-2; no reliable D call. CDR1 is SEHNR and CDR2 is FQNEAQ in the germline V gene (reference sequence). The CDR3 sequence is 13 residues long. Trimming stripped 5 bases from V and 4 bases from J, with 11 bases between. DNA for the CDR3: TGTGCCAGCAGCCGCGGACGGGGCTATGGCTACACCTTC. As protein: CASSRGRGYGYTF.

In this sample, this clone turned up a few times. The genes are TRBV7-8 and TRBJ2-7; D may be TRBD1 (5 bases). Trimming stripped 0 bases from V and 6 bases from J, with 12 bases between. The CDR3 extends over 14 amino acids. Germline V gene sequence: CDR1 SGHVS, CDR2 FQNEAQ. This CDR3 is CASSLAQLRGEQYF. CDR3 nucleotide sequence: TGTGCCAGCAGCTTAGCCCAGCTAAGGGGCGAGCAGTACTTC.

The V call is TRBV5-8, the J call TRBJ2-1; the D gene is possibly TRBD2 (6 bases). Germline V gives CDR1 SGHTS, CDR2 YDEGEE. CDR3 length: 15 amino acids. V was cut by 6 bases and J by 0 bases, with 13 bases left in between. This CDR3 is CASTADGSSYNEQFF. Here the CDR3 DNA reads TGTGCCAGCACCGCCGACGGGAGCTCCTACAATGAGCAGTTCTTC.

V gene TRBV3-1 (or the pseudogene TRBV3-2) combines with J gene TRBJ1-1; D gene unclear. Germline values: CDR1 LGHDT, CDR2 YNNKEL (reference sequence). This CDR3 is built from 13 residues. V was pared by 2 bases and J by 2 bases, with 6 bases between. CDR3 nucleotide sequence: TGTGCCAGCAGCCAACATACAAACACTGAAGCTTTCTTT. The encoded protein is CASSQHTNTEAFF.

The V and J genes are TRBV15 and TRBJ1-1; tentatively, D is TRBD1 (6 bases). The germline V gene has CDR1 LNHNV and CDR2 YYDKDF (reference sequence). V gave up 5 bases and J gave up 0 bases, with 13 bases separating them. The CDR3 is made up of 15 amino acids. The CDR3 reads CATSGRQDMNTEAFF. CDR3 nucleotides: TGTGCCACCAGCGGTCGACAGGATATGAACACTGAAGCTTTCTTT.

V and J are TRBV7-2 and TRBJ2-7; 9 bases are a match to TRBD1. Trimming removed 1 base from V and 6 bases from J; junction bases left unmatched: 1. Germline lookup yields CDR1 SGHTA and CDR2 FQGNSA. The CDR3 length is 13 residues. CDR3 protein: CASSLDRGREQYF. DNA for the CDR3: TGTGCCAGCAGCTTAGACAGGGGGCGCGAGCAGTACTTC.

This clone was detected only a few times. This chain joins TRBV10-3 and TRBJ2-7; a weak D match, TRBD1 (6 bases). The germline V gene encodes CDR1 ENHRY and CDR2 SYGVKD. With 0 bases removed from V and 0 bases from J, the gap between germline ends came to 18 bases. The CDR3 extends over 18 amino acids. The CDR3 reads CAISESWGRARSSYEQYF. The DNA of the CDR3 is TGTGCCATCAGTGAGTCTTGGGGGCGGGCGAGAAGCTCCTACGAGCAGTACTTC.